Below are 15 T cell receptor beta chains sequenced from a single sample in a study of blood T cell repertoires in COVID-19. The assay was immunoSEQ multiplex PCR, and TCRdb's table has in-frame clones only and misses some. The sample contains some 76,000 clones, about 90% of which appear only once. The sequenced material came from peripheral blood. The receptors were sampled from a human donor in a cohort sampled during active COVID-19.

This chain connects TRBV11-1 to TRBJ2-7; D is possibly TRBD1 (6 bases). The germline gives CDR1 SGHAT, CDR2 FQDESV (reference sequence). The CDR3 length is 15 residues. V lost 3 bases to trimming and J lost 0 bases, with 12 bases between them. CDR3 region: CASSFRFRGSYEQYF. The CDR3, as DNA: TGTGCCAGCAGCTTCCGCTTCAGGGGCTCCTACGAGCAGTACTTC.

The chain recombines TRBV9 with TRBJ2-1; 8 bases are shared with TRBD1. The CDR3 length is 15 residues. Germline V gives CDR1 SGDLS, CDR2 YYNGEE. Losses at the gene ends were 2 bases for V and 6 bases for J; bases not matched to a gene: 7. CDR3 region: CASSVMGQAFNEQFF. CDR3 DNA: TGTGCCAGCAGCGTTATGGGACAGGCCTTCAATGAGCAGTTCTTC.

The CDR3 loop is CASSPILADSGANVLTF. The CDR3 DNA reads TGCGCCAGCAGCCCTATACTAGCCGACTCTGGGGCCAACGTCCTGACTTTC. The chain joins TRBV10-1 to TRBJ2-6; weak D call: TRBD2 (6 bases). V gave up 6 bases and J gave up 0 bases, with 15 bases separating them. This CDR3 has 17 amino acids. CDR1 WNHNN and CDR2 SYGVQD come from the germline V gene (reference sequence).

The CDR3 loop reads CASRPRDSPAGTQYF. In DNA, the CDR3 is TGCGCCAGCAGACCCCGGGACTCCCCCGCCGGTACGCAGTATTTT. The rearrangement uses TRBV5-1 and TRBJ2-3, with D perhaps TRBD2 (6 bases). V lost 5 bases and J lost 8, with 21 bases in between. The CDR3 is 15 amino acids. Per germline, CDR1 SGHRS and CDR2 YFSETQ.

This clone was seen a handful of times. V and J are TRBV5-1 and TRBJ2-1; TRBD1 agrees at 7 bases. The CDR3 has 15 amino acids. Trimming at V came to 4 bases and at J to 0 bases, leaving 4 bases not matched to a gene. CDR1 and CDR2 (germline): SGHRS, YFSETQ. CDR3 sequence: CASSPTGSSYNEQFF. The CDR3, as DNA: TGCGCCAGCAGCCCGACAGGGAGCTCCTACAATGAGCAGTTCTTC.

V is TRBV7-9 and J is TRBJ2-5; D unresolved. Germline CDR1 SEHNR, CDR2 FQNEAQ (reference sequence). This CDR3 is built from 13 residues. V dropped 1 base and J dropped 5 bases, with 8 bases sitting between them. In DNA, the CDR3 is TGTGCCAGCAGCTTAGAGTGGCGGGAGACCCAGTACTTC. This encodes CASSLEWRETQYF.

The V gene is TRBV11-1, the J gene TRBJ1-3; D may be TRBD1 (5 bases). The CDR3 spans 13 residues. V was trimmed by 4 bases and J by 2 bases, leaving 6 bases between them. CDR1 and CDR2 from the germline V gene are SGHAT and FQDESV (reference sequence). The CDR3 loop is CASSYRTGNTIYF. Here the CDR3 DNA reads TGTGCCAGCAGCTACAGGACTGGAAACACCATATATTTT.

V and J are TRBV7-9 and TRBJ1-2; possible D gene TRBD1, 6 bases. Germline CDR1 SEHNR, CDR2 FQNEAQ (reference sequence). V lost 5 bases and J 8 bases, leaving 15 bases between the germline ends. The CDR3 length is 13 residues. This CDR3 is CASSLQQGGGYTF. DNA of the CDR3: TGTGCCAGCAGCCTACAACAGGGCGGGGGCTACACCTTC.

This chain links TRBV5-1 with TRBJ1-1; the D gene is possibly TRBD1 (5 bases). The V end was cut by 7 bases, the J end by 7 bases, with 17 bases between. The CDR3 loop spans 13 amino acids. CDR1 SGHRS and CDR2 YFSETQ come from the germline V gene. DNA of the CDR3: TGCGCCAGCTACGGGGAGGGGCATTTTGAAGCTTTCTTT. Amino acid sequence: CASYGEGHFEAFF.

This clone was picked up one time. The J gene is TRBJ1-2, the V gene TRBV6-2 or TRBV6-3; TRBD1 agrees at 9 bases. CDR3 size: 14 residues. Germline assignment: CDR1 MNHEY and CDR2 SVGEGT. Unmatched junction bases numbered 8, after V lost 4 bases and J lost 8 bases. CDR3 in DNA: TGTGCCAGCAGTTCAACCGGGACAGGGATGGGCTACACCTTC. This encodes CASSSTGTGMGYTF.

V and J are TRBV18 and TRBJ2-1, with 9 nucleotides matching TRBD2. CDR3 length: 16 residues. The V and J ends lost 2 bases and 4 bases, in that order; junction bases with no gene match: 6. Germline-derived CDR1 and CDR2 are KGHSH and LQKENI. In DNA form, the CDR3 reads TGTGCCAGCTCACCATCAGCCCTAGCGGGGTACAATGAGCAGTTCTTC. Residues: CASSPSALAGYNEQFF.

This chain joins TRBV30 and TRBJ1-2; the D is unclear. The CDR3 has 12 residues. V dropped 3 bases and J dropped 5 bases, with 10 bases sitting between them. The germline gives CDR1 GTSNPN, CDR2 SVGIG (reference sequence). The CDR3 DNA reads TGTGCCTGGAGAGCAGGCGGGTATGGCTACACCTTC. It is translated as CAWRAGGYGYTF.

This chain links TRBV6-5 with TRBJ1-1, with unresolved D. There are 13 residues in the CDR3. The germline V gene encodes CDR1 MNHEY and CDR2 SVGAGI. V lost 4 bases to trimming and J lost 0 bases, with 6 bases between them. CDR3 in DNA: TGTGCCAGCAGTTCCGGGTTGAACACTGAAGCTTTCTTT. Protein sequence: CASSSGLNTEAFF.

V and J are TRBV30 and TRBJ2-3; 8 bases are a match to TRBD2. Per the germline V gene, CDR1 is GTSNPN and CDR2 is SVGIG (reference sequence). Trimming cost V 2 bases and J 6 bases; bases outside gene matches: 4. The CDR3 has 13 residues. The CDR3 protein is CAWSPGGKDTQYF. CDR3 bases: TGTGCCTGGAGTCCGGGGGGGAAGGATACGCAGTATTTT.

This rearrangement joins TRBV19 to TRBJ2-7; weak D call: TRBD2 (6 bases). Germline V gene lookup returns CDR1 LNHDA and CDR2 SQIVND (reference sequence). The CDR3 has 15 amino acids. V was clipped by 3 bases and J by 1 base, with 13 bases between them. CDR3 amino acids: CASSIGTAGSYEQYF. The CDR3 DNA is TGTGCCAGTAGTATTGGGACGGCGGGGTCCTACGAGCAGTACTTC.